These 22 T cell receptor beta chains originate from one sample sequenced in a study of neoadjuvant anti-PD-1 for oral cavity cancer. TCRdb's copy holds only in-frame clones and misses some; the assay was immunoSEQ multiplex PCR. This sample has over 25,000 clones, with roughly 85% found just once. Time point: after neoadjuvant nivolumab, at surgical resection. This specimen consisted of PBMCs, obtained after nivolumab (anti-PD-1) treatment. The receptor set was obtained from a person aged 40-85 years with oral cavity squamous cell carcinoma.

Comments on this clone: A junction boundary mismatches the germline segment, possibly from a read error. The chain combines TRBV5-5 with TRBJ1-2, with D tentatively TRBD1 (6 bases). CDR3 size: 11 residues. Germline CDR1 is SGHKS and CDR2 is YYEKEE (reference sequence). CDR3 loop: CVSRGGYGYTF. CDR3 nucleotide sequence: TGTGTCAGCAGGGGAGGGTATGGCTACACCTTC.

This clone occurred a few times. This rearrangement joins TRBV5-6 to TRBJ2-7; D may be TRBD1 (6 bases). Per germline, CDR1 SGHDT and CDR2 YYEEEE. The CDR3 consists of 14 residues. Trimming took 5 bases from V and 3 from J, leaving 15 bases between them. The chain's CDR3 is CASSLQGINYEQYF. CDR3 sequence (DNA): TGTGCCAGCAGTTTACAGGGTATTAACTACGAGCAGTACTTC.

The CDR3 DNA follows: TGTGCCAGCAGCTTAGGGCAGGGGGTGCTGTACTTC. It specifies CASSLGQGVLYF. The rearrangement uses TRBV11-2 and TRBJ2-7; 7 bases are a match to TRBD1. CDR3 size: 12 residues. CDR1 is SGHAT, CDR2 FQNNGV, per germline. V was pared by 1 base and J by 12 bases, with 6 bases of the junction left unmatched. Full variable domain (outside the CDR3, taken from reference TRBV11-2 and TRBJ2-7): EAGVAQSPRYKIIEKRQSVAFWCNPISGHATLYWYQQILGQGPKLLIQFQNNGVVDDSQLPKDRFSAERLKGVDSTLKIQPAKLEDSAVYLCASSLGQGVLYFGPGTRLTVT.

The chain employs TRBV5-5 and TRBJ1-1; 8 bases fit TRBD1. The CDR3 spans 13 residues. V lost 5 bases, J lost 4 bases, and 4 bases stayed unmatched. Germline CDR1 and CDR2: SGHKS and YYEKEE (reference sequence). CDR3 in DNA: TGTGCCAGCAGTCAGGACAGGGCCACTGAAGCTTTCTTT. It translates to CASSQDRATEAFF. Drawing the rest from reference TRBV5-5 and TRBJ1-1, the complete variable domain is DAGVTQSPTHLIKTRGQQVTLRCSPISGHKSVSWYQQVLGQGPQFIFQYYEKEERGRGNFPDRFSARQFPNYSSELNVNALLLGDSALYLCASSQDRATEAFFGQGTRLTVV.

The chain employs TRBV5-4 and TRBJ2-6; possibly TRBD1 or TRBD2 for D (5 bases each). The CDR3 is 17 amino acids. CDR1 SGHNT and CDR2 YYREEE come from the germline V gene (reference sequence). The V and J ends lost 3 bases and 1 base respectively, with 14 bases between them. This CDR3 reads CASSSPGTLSGANVLTF. The CDR3 region has the DNA TGTGCCAGCAGCTCTCCCGGGACCTTGTCTGGGGCCAACGTCCTGACTTTC. The whole variable domain, filled in from reference TRBV5-4 and TRBJ2-6, reads ETGVTQSPTHLIKTRGQQVTLRCSSQSGHNTVSWYQQALGQGPQFIFQYYREEENGRGNFPPRFSGLQFPNYSSELNVNALELDDSALYLCASSSPGTLSGANVLTFGAGSRLTVL.

The chain uses TRBV6-6 and TRBJ1-2; D might be TRBD1 (6 bases). Trimming cost V 0 bases and J 7 bases, with 12 bases left between them. This CDR3 has 14 amino acids. Germline V gene sequence: CDR1 MNHNY, CDR2 SVGAGI (reference sequence). The CDR3 DNA sequence: TGTGCCAGCAGTTACTCTCCACAGGGCGTTGGCTACACCTTC. Translation gives CASSYSPQGVGYTF.

This clone was seen only a few times. The V call is TRBV10-3, the J call TRBJ1-2; D remains ambiguous. From germline, CDR1 is ENHRY and CDR2 SYGVKD. There are 11 residues in the CDR3. Trimming removed 4 bases at V and 8 bases at J, with 8 bases between. DNA for the CDR3: TGTGCCATCAGTGGAGGTGCCGGCTACACCTTC. It translates to CAISGGAGYTF.

This sequence joins TRBV5-6 and TRBJ2-4; D might be TRBD2 (6 bases). This CDR3 is built from 14 residues. The ends were cut back, 3 bases at V and 6 bases at J, with 13 bases in the middle. CDR1 is SGHDT, CDR2 YYEEEE, per germline. The DNA for the CDR3 is TGTGCCAGCAGCTCTCCGGGACTTAGAAACATTCAGTACTTC. Protein: CASSSPGLRNIQYF.

V is TRBV10-3 and J is TRBJ1-2, with D maybe TRBD1 (6 bases). Trimming removed 8 bases from V and 4 bases from J, with 23 bases in between. CDR1 ENHRY and CDR2 SYGVKD come from the germline V gene. CDR3 length equals 16 residues. The CDR3: CAIGGRDTGGSYGYTF. DNA for the CDR3: TGTGCCATCGGGGGGCGAGACACCGGCGGGAGCTATGGCTACACCTTC.

The chain uses TRBV6-5 and TRBJ1-2; possible D gene TRBD1, 5 bases. Germline CDR1 MNHEY, CDR2 SVGAGI. This CDR3 comprises 14 residues. V was trimmed by 0 bases and J by 8 bases, leaving 13 bases between them. The CDR3 DNA reads as TGTGCCAGCAGTTACTCGGGCAGGGCGGAAGGCTACACCTTC. The encoded protein is CASSYSGRAEGYTF.

The V gene is TRBV29-1, the J gene TRBJ1-3; D not resolved. The ends were cut back, 4 bases at V and 1 base at J, with 5 bases in the middle. The CDR3 consists of 12 residues. Germline V gene data show CDR1 as SQVTM and CDR2 as ANQGSEA. CDR3 in DNA: TGCAGCGTTGTCAGGTCTGGAAACACCATATATTTT. It translates to CSVVRSGNTIYF.

This rearrangement joins TRBV4-2 to TRBJ2-1; tentatively, D is TRBD2 (5 bases). V shed 1 base and J shed 5 bases, with 9 bases lying between them. Germline CDR1 is LGHNA and CDR2 is YNFKEQ. The CDR3 covers 14 residues. CDR3 nucleotides: TGTGCCAGCAGCCAAGTCTATAGCGACAATGAGCAGTTCTTC. It is translated as CASSQVYSDNEQFF.

This rearrangement joins TRBV28 to TRBJ1-5; D is perhaps TRBD1 (5 bases). Germline V gives CDR1 MDHEN, CDR2 SYDVKM. This CDR3 is built from 14 residues. With 10 bases removed from V and 1 base from J, the gap between germline ends came to 14 bases. The DNA of the CDR3 is TGTGCCACCGTCCCGGGGGGAAGCAATCAGCCCCAGCATTTT. It is translated as CATVPGGSNQPQHF. The variable domain in full, with the rest retrieved from reference TRBV28 and TRBJ1-5, is DVKVTQSSRYLVKRTGEKVFLECVQDMDHENMFWYRQDPGLGLRLIYFSYDVKMKEKGDIPEGYSVSREKKERFSLILESASTNQTSMYLCATVPGGSNQPQHFGDGTRLSIL.

Comments on this clone: Germline and junction disagree at one end, which may indicate a read error. The chain recombines TRBV28 with TRBJ2-1; 13 bases fit TRBD2. Per the germline V gene, CDR1 is MDHEN and CDR2 is SYDVKM. This CDR3 comprises 14 residues. The CDR3 here is CASSPGLAGAPTLF. CDR3 coding DNA: TGTGCCAGCAGCCCAGGACTAGCGGGGGCCCCCACCCTCTTC.

CDR3 DNA: TGTGCCAGCAGCTTAGCGGTCACCGGGGAGCTGTTTTTT. Amino acid sequence: CASSLAVTGELFF. V usage is TRBV7-6 and J usage is TRBJ2-2, with D unresolved. The CDR3 runs 13 residues. Germline V gene lookup returns CDR1 SGHVS and CDR2 FNYEAQ. Trimming left V 0 bases short and J 4 bases short, with 3 bases between.

This clone turned up a few times. The J gene is TRBJ2-7, the V gene TRBV6-5; TRBD1 matches at 8 bases. V was clipped by 6 bases and J by 0 bases; unmatched bases: 4. This CDR3 has 14 amino acids. CDR1 is MNHEY, CDR2 SVGAGI, per germline. CDR3: CASSRQGSSYEQYF. CDR3 nucleotides: TGTGCCAGCAGCCGACAGGGGTCCTCCTACGAGCAGTACTTC.

The chain employs TRBV4-1 and TRBJ1-2; maybe TRBD1 (6 bases). The CDR3 runs 15 residues. Germline loops: CDR1 MGHRA, CDR2 YSYEKL. V shed 1 base and J shed 4 bases, with 13 bases lying between them. The CDR3 spells CASSQAGDGGYGYTF. The CDR3 DNA is TGCGCCAGCAGCCAAGCAGGGGACGGTGGCTATGGCTACACCTTC.

The V gene is TRBV7-9, the J gene TRBJ1-1; unclear D gene. CDR1 SEHNR and CDR2 FQNEAQ come from the germline V gene (reference sequence). Trimming took off 2 bases at V and 1 base at J, with 11 bases between the two ends. CDR3 size: 15 residues. The DNA of the CDR3 is TGTGCCAGCAGCTTACATTTCGACGGGAACACTGAAGCTTTCTTT. It codes for CASSLHFDGNTEAFF.

This sequence joins TRBV11-2 and TRBJ2-7; D may be TRBD1 or TRBD2 (5 bases each). V lost 8 bases and J lost 0, with 14 bases in between. CDR3 length equals 14 residues. The germline V gene has CDR1 SGHAT and CDR2 FQNNGV. In DNA form, the CDR3 reads TGTGCCAGCGGGACGGACGGCATCTCCTACGAGCAGTACTTC. Amino acid sequence: CASGTDGISYEQYF.

The chain combines TRBV15 with TRBJ1-5; D unresolved. CDR3 size: 17 residues. V dropped 0 bases and J dropped 3 bases, with 15 bases sitting between them. CDR1 is LNHNV and CDR2 is YYDKDF in the germline V gene (reference sequence). CDR3 DNA: TGTGCCACCAGCAGAGAAACAGCTATAGAGGACAATCAGCCCCAGCATTTT. Its translation is CATSRETAIEDNQPQHF.

Only one count was recorded for this clone. The DNA for the CDR3 is TGTGCCAGCAGTCCCCTGTACCAAGAGACCCAGTACTTC. As protein: CASSPLYQETQYF. The gene calls are TRBV27 and TRBJ2-5; no definite D call. The CDR3 is 13 residues long. V lost 5 bases, J lost 0 bases, and 7 bases lay in between. Germline V gives CDR1 MNHEY, CDR2 SMNVEV (reference sequence).

V and J are TRBV28 and TRBJ1-2, with no clear D. CDR1 and CDR2 from the germline V gene are MDHEN and SYDVKM. CDR3 size: 14 residues. Trimming shortened V by 2 bases and J by 3 bases, and 10 bases separated the two germline ends. This CDR3 reads CASSLSWGDYGYTF. DNA for the CDR3: TGTGCCAGCAGTTTAAGTTGGGGTGACTATGGCTACACCTTC.